These 3 T cell receptor beta chains share one sample of origin, sequenced in a study of blood T cell repertoires in COVID-19. Measured with immunoSEQ multiplex PCR; TCRdb has only the in-frame clones, and not every one. The profile covers tens of thousands of clones, with 85% appearing a single time and about 5.3% taken by the ten largest. The material sequenced was peripheral blood. The receptor set was obtained from a man between 65 and 79 years old with acute or convalescent COVID-19.

The chain uses TRBV5-4 and TRBJ1-6, with 7 bases aligning to TRBD1. CDR1 is SGHNT and CDR2 is YYREEE in the germline V gene (reference sequence). The V segment lost 2 bases and the J segment 7 bases; nucleotides outside the gene matches: 3. This CDR3 has 14 residues. The chain's CDR3 is CASSLQGRNSPLHF. CDR3 nucleotide sequence: TGTGCCAGCAGCTTACAGGGGCGAAATTCACCCCTCCACTTT.

The genes are TRBV3-1 (or the pseudogene TRBV3-2) and TRBJ2-7, with a possible D match to TRBD2 (5 bases). The germline V and J ends were trimmed by 1 base and 6 bases, with 16 bases remaining between them. The CDR3 runs 15 residues. Germline CDR1 is LGHDT and CDR2 is YNNKEL (reference sequence). CDR3 in amino acids: CASSQVGRRPLEQYF. The CDR3 nucleotides read TGTGCCAGCAGCCAAGTTGGGCGGAGGCCGCTCGAGCAGTACTTC.

The chain is built from TRBV14 and TRBJ2-1, with TRBD2 matching 14 bases. Trimming removed 3 bases from V and 7 bases from J; junction bases left unmatched: 5. CDR3 length: 16 amino acids. Germline assignment: CDR1 SGHDN and CDR2 FVKESK. The CDR3 nucleotides are TGTGCCAGCAGCCAGGGGACTAGCGGGGGTTCAAATGAGCAGTTCTTC. This translates into CASSQGTSGGSNEQFF.